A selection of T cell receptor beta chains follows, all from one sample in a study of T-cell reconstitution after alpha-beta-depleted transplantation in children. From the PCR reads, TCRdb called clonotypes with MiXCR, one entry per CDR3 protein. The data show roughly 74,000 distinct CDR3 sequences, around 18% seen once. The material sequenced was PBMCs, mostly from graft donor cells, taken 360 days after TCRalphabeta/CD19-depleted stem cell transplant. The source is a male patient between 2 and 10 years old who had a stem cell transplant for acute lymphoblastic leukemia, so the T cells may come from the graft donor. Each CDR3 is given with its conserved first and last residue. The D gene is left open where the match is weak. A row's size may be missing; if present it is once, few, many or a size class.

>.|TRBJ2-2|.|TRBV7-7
CASSLARNTGELFF
TGTGCTAGCAGCTTAGCGAGGAACACCGGGGAGCTGTTTTTT
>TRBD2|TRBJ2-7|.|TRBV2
CASGQLTSGRSNEQYF
TGTGCCAGCGGACAACTGACTAGCGGGAGATCTAACGAGCAGTACTTC
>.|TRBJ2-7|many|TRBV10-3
CAISHRPNGEPYEQYF
TGTGCCATCAGCCACCGCCCTAATGGGGAACCCTACGAGCAGTACTTC
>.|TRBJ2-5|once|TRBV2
CASSAKNRGETQYF
TGTGCCAGCAGTGCTAAGAACCGGGGAGAGACCCAGTACTTC
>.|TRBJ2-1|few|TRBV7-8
CASSLGDVYNEQFF
TGTGCCAGCAGCTTAGGGGACGTCTACAATGAGCAGTTCTTC
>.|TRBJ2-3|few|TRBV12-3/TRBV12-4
CASSFIRDTQYF
TGTGCCAGCAGTTTCATTAGGGATACGCAGTATTTT
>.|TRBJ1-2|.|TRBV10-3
CANSRDLVRRLYGYTF
TGTGCCAACTCGCGGGACTTGGTTCGTCGGCTCTATGGCTACACCTTC
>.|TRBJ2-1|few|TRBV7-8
CASSRGIYNEQFF
TGTGCCAGCAGCCGAGGGATCTACAATGAGCAGTTCTTC
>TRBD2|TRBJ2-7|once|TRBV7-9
CASSLATSAPYEQYF
TGTGCCAGCAGCTTAGCGACTAGCGCTCCCTACGAGCAGTACTTC
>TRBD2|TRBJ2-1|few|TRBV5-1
CASSFGLAGGPRNEQFF
TGCGCCAGCAGCTTTGGACTAGCGGGAGGGCCCAGGAATGAGCAGTTCTTC
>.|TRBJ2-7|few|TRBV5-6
CASSRQLNTYEQYF
TGTGCCAGCAGCCGACAGCTTAACACCTACGAGCAGTACTTC
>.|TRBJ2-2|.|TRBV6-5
CASSPRAVFRTGELFF
TGTGCCAGCAGTCCCCGGGCAGTATTTCGCACCGGGGAGCTGTTTTTT
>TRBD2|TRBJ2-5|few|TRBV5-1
CASKPGLAGPPPRAQYF
TGCGCCAGCAAACCAGGACTAGCGGGTCCCCCCCCAAGGGCCCAGTACTTC
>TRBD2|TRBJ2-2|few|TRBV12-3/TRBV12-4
CASSLVSGRFGELFF
TGTGCCAGCAGTTTAGTTAGCGGGAGGTTCGGGGAGCTGTTTTTT
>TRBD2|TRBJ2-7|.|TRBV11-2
CASSLWTYSGSVF
TGTGCCAGCAGCTTATGGACCTATAGCGGGAGCGTTTTT
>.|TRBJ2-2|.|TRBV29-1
CSVGTQGMRTGELFF
TGCAGCGTTGGGACACAGGGAATGCGGACCGGGGAGCTGTTTTTT
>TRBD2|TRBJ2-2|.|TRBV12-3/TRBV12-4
CASKWREYTGELFF
TGTGCCAGCAAATGGCGGGAGTACACCGGGGAGCTGTTTTTT
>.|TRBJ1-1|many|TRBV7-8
CASSLAAQGWTEAFF
TGTGCCAGCAGCTTAGCGGCACAGGGTTGGACTGAAGCTTTCTTT
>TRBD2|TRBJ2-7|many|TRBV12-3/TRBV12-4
CASSRRLAAFSSYEQYF
TGTGCCAGCAGTCGTAGACTAGCGGCCTTTAGCTCCTACGAGCAGTACTTC
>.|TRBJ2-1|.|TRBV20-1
CSARHSSYNEQFF
TGCAGTGCTAGACATAGCTCCTACAATGAGCAGTTCTTC
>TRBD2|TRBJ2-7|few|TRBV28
CASSLHPSGRYEQYF
TGTGCCAGCAGTTTACACCCTAGCGGGAGGTACGAGCAGTACTTC
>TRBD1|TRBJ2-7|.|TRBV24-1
CATSETGTGHREQYF
TGTGCCACCAGTGAAACCGGGACAGGGCACCGTGAGCAGTACTTC
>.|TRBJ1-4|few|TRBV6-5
CASSPRGGIEKLFF
TGTGCCAGCAGTCCGAGGGGCGGGATTGAAAAACTGTTTTTT
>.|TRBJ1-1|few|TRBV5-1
CASSDTFGGLMNTEAFF
TGCGCCAGCAGCGACACCTTCGGGGGTCTTATGAACACTGAAGCTTTCTTT
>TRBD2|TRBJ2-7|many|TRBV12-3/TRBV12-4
CASSLRLAGVSLEQYF
TGTGCCAGCAGTTTAAGGCTAGCGGGAGTTTCGCTCGAGCAGTACTTC
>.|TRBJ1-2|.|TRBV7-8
CASSLGQPYGYTF
TGTGCCAGCAGCCTCGGGCAGCCCTATGGCTACACCTTC
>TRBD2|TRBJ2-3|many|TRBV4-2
CASKEAGATRRDTQYF
TGTGCCAGCAAGGAAGCGGGAGCGACCAGGAGGGATACGCAGTATTTT
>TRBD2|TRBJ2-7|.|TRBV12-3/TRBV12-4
CASSFRGGYEQYF
TGTGCCAGCAGTTTTCGGGGGGGGTACGAGCAGTACTTC
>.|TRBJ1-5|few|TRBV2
CASSELAGVYGQPQHF
TGTGCCAGCAGTGAACTCGCAGGGGTTTATGGTCAGCCCCAGCATTTT
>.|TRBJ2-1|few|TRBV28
CASSFRPDREEIQGKFF
TGTGCCAGCAGTTTCCGCCCCGACAGGGAGGAAATCCAAGGGAAGTTCTTC
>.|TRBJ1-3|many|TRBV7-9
CAIKLGAGNTIYF
TGTGCGATCAAATTGGGGGCTGGAAACACCATATATTTT
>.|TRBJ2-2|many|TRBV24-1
CATSDSLNVLFF
TGTGCCACCAGTGATTCCCTAAACGTGCTGTTTTTT
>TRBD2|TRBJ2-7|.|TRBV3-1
CASSRTSGPSYEQYF
TGTGCCAGCAGCCGTACTAGCGGCCCCTCCTACGAGCAGTACTTC
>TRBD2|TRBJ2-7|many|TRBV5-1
CASSLGLAGGREQYF
TGCGCCAGCAGCTTGGGACTAGCGGGAGGGCGAGAGCAGTACTTC
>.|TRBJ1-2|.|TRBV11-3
CASSSGGNGYTF
TGTGCCAGCAGTTCTGGGGGGAATGGCTACACCTTC
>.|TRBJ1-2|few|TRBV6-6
CASSYWGKGGYTF
TGTGCCAGCAGTTACTGGGGAAAGGGGGGCTACACCTTC
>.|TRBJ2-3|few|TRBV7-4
CASKPSGTSLPDTQYF
TGTGCCAGCAAGCCTTCCGGGACCAGCCTCCCAGATACGCAGTATTTT
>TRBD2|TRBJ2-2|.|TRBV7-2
CASTYWGLARRGGELFF
TGTGCCAGCACCTACTGGGGACTAGCTCGGCGGGGCGGGGAGCTGTTTTTT
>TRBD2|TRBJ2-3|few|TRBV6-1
CASRREDYTDTQYF
TGTGCCAGCAGGCGGGAGGACTACACAGATACGCAGTATTTT
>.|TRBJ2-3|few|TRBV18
CASSPPYPQQDTDTQYF
TGTGCCAGCTCACCACCGTACCCCCAGCAGGACACAGATACGCAGTATTTT
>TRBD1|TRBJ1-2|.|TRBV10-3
CAILDRVYGYTF
TGTGCCATTCTCGACAGGGTCTATGGCTACACCTTC
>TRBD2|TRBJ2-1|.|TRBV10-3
CAISGTGTSGYRGYNEQFF
TGTGCCATCAGTGGAACCGGGACTAGCGGGTACAGGGGCTACAATGAGCAGTTCTTC
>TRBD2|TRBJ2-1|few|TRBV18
CASSYTSGRAFSYNEQFF
TGTGCCAGCTCATATACTAGCGGGAGGGCCTTCTCCTACAATGAGCAGTTCTTC
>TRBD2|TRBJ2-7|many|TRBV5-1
CASSSPASGGSYEQYF
TGCGCCAGCAGCTCCCCTGCTAGCGGAGGATCCTACGAGCAGTACTTC